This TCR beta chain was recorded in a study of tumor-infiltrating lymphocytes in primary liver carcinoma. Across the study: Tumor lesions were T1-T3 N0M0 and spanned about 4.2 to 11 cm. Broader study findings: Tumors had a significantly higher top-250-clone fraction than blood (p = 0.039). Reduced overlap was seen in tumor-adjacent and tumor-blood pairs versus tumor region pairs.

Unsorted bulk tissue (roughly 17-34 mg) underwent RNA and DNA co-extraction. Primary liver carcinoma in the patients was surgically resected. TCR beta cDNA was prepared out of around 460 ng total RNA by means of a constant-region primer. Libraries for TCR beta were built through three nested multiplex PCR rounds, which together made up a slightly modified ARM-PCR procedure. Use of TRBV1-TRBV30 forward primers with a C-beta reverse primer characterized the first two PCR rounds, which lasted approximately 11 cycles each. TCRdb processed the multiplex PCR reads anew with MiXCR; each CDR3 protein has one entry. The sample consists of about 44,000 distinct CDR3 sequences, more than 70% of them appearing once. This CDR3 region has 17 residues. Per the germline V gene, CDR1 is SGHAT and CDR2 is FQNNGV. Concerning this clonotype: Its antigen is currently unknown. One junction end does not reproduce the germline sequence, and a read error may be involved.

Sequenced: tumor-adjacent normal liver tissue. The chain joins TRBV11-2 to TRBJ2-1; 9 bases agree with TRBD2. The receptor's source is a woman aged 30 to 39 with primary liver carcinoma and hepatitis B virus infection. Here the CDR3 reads CASSLVVSGSVFNERFF. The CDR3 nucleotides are TGCGCCAGCAGCTTAGTGGTTAGCGGGAGTGTCTTCAATGAGCGGTTCTTC.